The 22 T cell receptor beta chains listed next were all sequenced from one sample in a study of shared clonotypes between healthy human individuals. Sequencing used immunoSEQ multiplex PCR; TCRdb keeps in-frame clones, though not all of them. This table has about 1 million clones, roughly 80% appearing once. The sequencing sample was made of memory CD4+ T cells sorted from blood. Subset reported: CD45RA-negative fraction. These receptor sequences come from a young man in good health.

The genes are TRBV6-5 and TRBJ1-2; 7 bases line up with TRBD1. The V and J ends lost 5 bases and 7 bases, in that order; junction bases with no gene match: 4. This CDR3 is 12 amino acids long. Germline lookup yields CDR1 MNHEY and CDR2 SVGAGI. The CDR3 region is CASSVGTVGYTF. The DNA of the CDR3 is TGTGCCAGCAGTGTCGGGACAGTTGGCTACACCTTC.

The chain couples TRBV9 to TRBJ2-5; 9 bases line up with TRBD2. V shed 0 bases and J 2 bases; nucleotides not matched to a gene: 11. Germline V gene lookup returns CDR1 SGDLS and CDR2 YYNGEE. The CDR3 runs 18 residues. For the CDR3, the DNA is TGTGCCAGCAGCGTAGCCCTAGGGCTAGCGGGGCGTCAAGAGACCCAGTACTTC. Encoded protein: CASSVALGLAGRQETQYF.

DNA for the CDR3: TGTGCCAGCAGTGGGGGACTCTCACCTAACTATGGCTACACCTTC. Encoded protein: CASSGGLSPNYGYTF. This chain links TRBV27 with TRBJ1-2; possibly TRBD1 for D (5 bases). The CDR3 is made up of 15 amino acids. V lost 5 bases to trimming and J lost 0 bases, with 13 bases between them. CDR1 is MNHEY, CDR2 SMNVEV, per germline (reference sequence).

J is TRBJ1-1 and V is TRBV2, with 12 bases that match TRBD1. Germline loops: CDR1 SNHLY, CDR2 FYNNEI. Trimming removed 6 bases from V and 11 bases from J; junction bases left unmatched: 10. This CDR3 has 14 residues. The CDR3 DNA sequence: TGTGCCAGCAGGACGGGACAGGGGGCCACTAAGGCTTTCTTT. It yields the protein CASRTGQGATKAFF.

The genes are TRBV9 and TRBJ1-3; TRBD1 is a possible D gene (5 bases). The CDR3 sequence is 16 residues long. In germline, CDR1 is SGDLS, CDR2 YYNGEE. The ends were cut back, 4 bases at V and 2 bases at J, with 16 bases in the middle. CDR3 region: CASSTQVSSAGNTIYF. The DNA for the CDR3 is TGTGCCAGCAGCACACAGGTTTCGAGTGCTGGAAACACCATATATTTT.

This rearrangement joins TRBV7-2 to TRBJ2-3, with D hard to call. The CDR3 is 14 residues long. Trimming removed 2 bases from V and 2 bases from J, with 8 bases in between. CDR1 and CDR2 (germline): SGHTA, FQGNSA. CDR3 sequence: CASSLIRPTDTQYF. CDR3 coding DNA: TGTGCCAGCAGCTTAATTCGGCCCACAGATACGCAGTATTTT.

The chain links TRBV14 to TRBJ2-4, with unresolved D. The CDR3 loop spans 17 amino acids. Germline V gives CDR1 SGHDN, CDR2 FVKESK. V was cut by 4 bases and J by 0 bases, with 16 bases left in between. CDR3 DNA sequence: TGTGCCAGCAGCCCCCCTAGTGGCTCCCTAGCCAAAAACATTCAGTACTTC. It codes for CASSPPSGSLAKNIQYF.

Notes on this clone: This could be a read error, since a much larger clone is one nucleotide away. This sequence joins TRBV11-2 and TRBJ2-3, with unresolved D. The germline V gene encodes CDR1 SGHAT and CDR2 FQNNGV. CDR3 length: 12 residues. Trimming took 5 bases from V and 5 from J, leaving 8 bases between them. CDR3 sequence reads: CASSPLGDTQYF. In DNA form, the CDR3 reads TGTGCCAGCAGCCCACTGGGAGATACGCAGTATTTT.

V and J are TRBV19 and TRBJ1-6; D remains unclear. CDR1 is LNHDA and CDR2 is SQIVND in the germline V gene (reference sequence). V shed 5 bases and J shed 10 bases, with 12 bases lying between them. The CDR3 totals 13 residues. CDR3 sequence: CASSDISRSPLHF. The CDR3, as DNA: TGTGCCAGTAGTGACATCTCACGGTCACCCCTCCACTTT.

The J gene is TRBJ1-2, the V gene TRBV10-3; TRBD1 might be the D (6 bases). The CDR3 runs 14 residues. Germline V CDR1 and CDR2: ENHRY, SYGVKD. Trimming cost V 3 bases and J 8 bases, with 16 bases left between them. CDR3 in amino acids: CAISEPGGHRGYTF. DNA for the CDR3: TGTGCCATCAGTGAACCCGGGGGCCATAGAGGCTACACCTTC.

This sequence joins TRBV30 and TRBJ2-5; D gene uncertain. The germline CDR1 and CDR2 sequences are GTSNPN and SVGIG (reference sequence). Trimming left V 0 bases short and J 9 bases short, with 8 bases between. The CDR3 runs to 11 residues. The CDR3 nucleotides read TGTGCCTGGAGTGTAGAGCTGTCCCAGTACTTC. It specifies CAWSVELSQYF.

This rearrangement joins TRBV5-1 to TRBJ2-1; 13 bases line up with TRBD2. V was pared by 0 bases and J by 10 bases, with 4 bases of the junction left unmatched. The CDR3 has 15 residues. Germline CDR1 is SGHRS and CDR2 is YFSETQ. CDR3 nucleotides: TGCGCCAGCAGCTTGGACGGGACTAGCGGGATCGAGCAGTTCTTC. This encodes CASSLDGTSGIEQFF.

This clone was recorded at least ten times. This chain uses TRBV19 with TRBJ2-2; unclear D gene. The CDR3 length is 15 residues. CDR1 and CDR2 from the germline V gene are LNHDA and SQIVND (reference sequence). Between the trimmed V and J ends, which lost 5 bases and 1 base, there was a span of 11 bases. CDR3 sequence reads: CASSLGLGNTGELFF. As DNA, the CDR3 is TGTGCCAGTAGTTTAGGGTTAGGGAACACCGGGGAGCTGTTTTTT.

The chain couples TRBV4-1 to TRBJ2-1; the match to TRBD2 covers 15 bases. The CDR3 has 19 residues. V dropped 4 bases and J dropped 3; count of bases not matched to a gene: 10. Germline values: CDR1 MGHRA, CDR2 YSYEKL. The CDR3 nucleotides are TGCGCCAGCAGCCCCGGCGGAGGGACTAGCGGGGGGCTCTACAATGAGCAGTTCTTC. Translating it yields CASSPGGGTSGGLYNEQFF.

The count of this clone is one. The chain joins TRBV7-6 to TRBJ2-5, with D perhaps matching TRBD2 (6 bases). Germline loops: CDR1 SGHVS, CDR2 FNYEAQ. Trimming removed 4 bases from V and 7 bases from J, with 19 bases in between. The CDR3 extends over 15 amino acids. CDR3 sequence reads: CASSSSTTSSGTQYF. In nucleotides, the CDR3 is TGTGCCAGCAGCTCCTCAACGACTAGTTCGGGGACCCAGTACTTC.

This chain connects TRBV6-9 to TRBJ2-3; D uncertain. Germline CDR1 and CDR2: MNHGY and SVAAGI. This CDR3 has 15 amino acids. V shed 4 bases and J shed 2 bases, with 13 bases lying between them. CDR3 coding DNA: TGTGCCAGCAGTTTGGTAATCCGGCACACAGATACGCAGTATTTT. Translated, it gives CASSLVIRHTDTQYF.

CDR3 sequence: CASSTHGTEYNEQFF. CDR3 nucleotide sequence: TGTGCCAGCAGTACACACGGGACCGAATACAATGAGCAGTTCTTC. The chain recombines TRBV28 with TRBJ2-1; the D gene could be TRBD1 or TRBD2 (5 bases each). This CDR3 is 15 amino acids long. Per the germline V gene, CDR1 is MDHEN and CDR2 is SYDVKM. V lost 5 bases, J lost 4 bases, and 15 bases lay in between.

The rearrangement joins TRBV5-1 to TRBJ2-3; D remains unclear. V was clipped by 4 bases and J by 0 bases, with 9 bases between them. The CDR3 has 14 residues. The germline gives CDR1 SGHRS, CDR2 YFSETQ. The CDR3 spells CASSDPGSTDTQYF. CDR3 nucleotides: TGCGCCAGCAGCGACCCGGGTAGCACAGATACGCAGTATTTT.

The CDR3 loop is CASSEGQDTGELFF. The DNA of the CDR3 is TGTGCCAGCAGCGAGGGACAGGACACCGGGGAGCTGTTTTTT. This chain connects TRBV5-4 to TRBJ2-2, with TRBD1 identical over 8 bases. Losses at the gene ends were 4 bases for V and 3 bases for J; bases not matched to a gene: 2. Germline V gives CDR1 SGHNT, CDR2 YYREEE (reference sequence). The CDR3 runs 14 residues.

J is TRBJ1-5 and V is TRBV10-3; 12 bases are shared with TRBD1. The CDR3 is 16 amino acids. Germline V lookup: CDR1 ENHRY, CDR2 SYGVKD. J lost 7 bases, V lost 5 bases, and 9 bases had no gene match. This chain's CDR3 is CAISPGTGGQRQPQHF. CDR3 in DNA: TGTGCCATCAGTCCCGGGACAGGGGGCCAACGACAGCCCCAGCATTTT.

The CDR3 DNA follows: TGTGCCAGCAGCACCGGGACAGGGGAGACCCAGTACTTC. Its translation is CASSTGTGETQYF. This rearrangement joins TRBV7-3 to TRBJ2-5, with 9 bases that match TRBD1. V shed 5 bases and J 5 bases; nucleotides not matched to a gene: 3. The CDR3 has 13 amino acids. CDR1 and CDR2 (germline): SGHTA, FQGTGA.

This clone was seen only a few times. The chain combines TRBV6-5 with TRBJ1-1, with D unclear. The CDR3 is 12 amino acids. The germline CDR1 and CDR2 sequences are MNHEY and SVGAGI. V lost 7 bases and J lost 5, with 11 bases in between. The CDR3 loop reads CASTSPGTEAFF. The CDR3 coding sequence is TGTGCCAGCACGAGCCCGGGGACTGAAGCTTTCTTT.